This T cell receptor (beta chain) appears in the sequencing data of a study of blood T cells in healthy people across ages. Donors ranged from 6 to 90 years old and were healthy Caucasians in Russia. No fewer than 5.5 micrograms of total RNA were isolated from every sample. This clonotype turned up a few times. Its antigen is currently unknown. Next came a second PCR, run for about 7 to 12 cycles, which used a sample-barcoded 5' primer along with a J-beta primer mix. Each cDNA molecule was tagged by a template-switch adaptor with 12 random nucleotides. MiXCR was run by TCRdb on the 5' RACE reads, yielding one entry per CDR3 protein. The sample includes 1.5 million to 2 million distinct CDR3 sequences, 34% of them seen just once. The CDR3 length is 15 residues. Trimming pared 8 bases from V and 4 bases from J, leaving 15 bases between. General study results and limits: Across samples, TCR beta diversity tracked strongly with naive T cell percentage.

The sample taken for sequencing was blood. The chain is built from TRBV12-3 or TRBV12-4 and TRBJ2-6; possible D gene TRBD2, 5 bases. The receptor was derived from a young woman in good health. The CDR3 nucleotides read TGTGCCAGCGGTCAGAGAGCGGCCGGGGCCAACGTCCTGACTTTC. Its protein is CASGQRAAGANVLTF.